This record concerns one TCR beta chain sequence. Antigen specificity is unknown. The sample originates from a study of cytotoxic CD8 clonotypes in ibrutinib-treated CLL. General study points: Clonality at baseline surpassed age-matched healthy donors and tracked circulating CD8+ T-cell counts. Stable or contracted on treatment, public clonotypes were also uncommon.

The data were produced by immunoSEQ multiplex PCR, yet TCRdb's version contains in-frame clones alone and is incomplete. The data contain around 140,000 clones, about 76% of them singletons. The CDR3 runs 14 residues. Per germline, CDR1 MNHEY and CDR2 SVGAGI. The trim removed 7 bases at V and 2 bases at J, leaving 5 bases unmatched. Sequenced here: PBMCs, sampled after 24 months of ibrutinib treatment. The origin of this receptor is a human donor with chronic lymphocytic leukemia. The chain is built from TRBV6-5 and TRBJ1-2, with 9 bases lining up with TRBD1. Here the CDR3 reads CASNPGQGNYGYTF. The CDR3 nucleotides read TGTGCCAGCAACCCTGGACAGGGGAACTATGGCTACACCTTC.